This T cell receptor beta chain was sequenced during a study of CD8 T cells in Susac syndrome. Study context: Treatment at blood withdrawal was none, corticosteroids, or intravenous immunoglobulin alone in Susac syndrome patients.

When the RNA was reverse transcribed, random hexamers were used with an input of roughly 0.45 to 1 ug. MiXCR, run by TCRdb on the immunoSEQ multiplex PCR reads, gives a single entry per CDR3 protein. Among approximately 260,000 distinct CDR3 sequences listed, almost 97% were seen once. The length of the CDR3 is 15 residues. Germline CDR1 is SGHDN and CDR2 is FVKESK. After removal of 3 bases from V and 0 bases from J, the junction contained 3 bases not matched to a gene. The sample consisted of CD4+ T cells from PBMCs. The chain combines TRBV14 with TRBJ2-3; 7 positions agree with TRBD1. This clonotype was obtained from a human donor with Susac syndrome. CDR3 sequence (DNA): TGTGCCAGCAGCCAGGAAGGGGGCAGCACAGATACGCAGTATTTT. It encodes CASSQEGGSTDTQYF. The whole variable domain, filled in from reference TRBV14 and TRBJ2-3, reads EAGVTQFPSHSVIEKGQTVTLRCDPISGHDNLYWYRRVMGKEIKFLLHFVKESKQDESGMPNNRFLAERTGGTYSTLKVQPAELEDSGVYFCASSQEGGSTDTQYFGPGTRLTVL.